Listed here are 21 T cell receptor beta chains from one sample, sequenced in a study of blood T cell repertoires in COVID-19. This table comes from immunoSEQ multiplex PCR, and its TCRdb copy is limited to in-frame clones, with some not included. The sample lists 250,000 or so clones, more than 75% seen once, with 2% to 2.5% in the top ten. Sequencing was performed on PBMCs or T cells enriched from blood (not recorded which). The receptors were sampled from a woman in her 50s who had recovered from COVID-19.

V gene TRBV9 combines with J gene TRBJ2-1; D uncertain. The CDR3 is 16 residues long. V dropped 0 bases and J dropped 6 bases, with 16 bases sitting between them. Germline assignment: CDR1 SGDLS and CDR2 YYNGEE. The CDR3 bases are TGTGCCAGCAGCGTAGCGGCGGCCGCTTCCCGCAATGAGCAGTTCTTC. Translated, it gives CASSVAAAASRNEQFF.

The chain joins TRBV6-5 to TRBJ1-3, with D uncertain. Germline V CDR1 and CDR2: MNHEY, SVGAGI. Deletions cut 6 bases from V and 1 base from J, with 7 bases between. The CDR3 contains 13 residues. The CDR3 region is CASRPGSGNTIYF. CDR3 DNA: TGTGCCAGCAGGCCGGGGTCTGGAAACACCATATATTTT.

This clone was seen a single time. Sequence at one end of the junction differs from germline and may be a read error. V gene TRBV7-7 combines with J gene TRBJ1-1, with 9 bases aligning to TRBD1. Germline loops: CDR1 SSHAT, CDR2 FNYEAQ (reference sequence). The CDR3 is 19 amino acids. The CDR3 protein is CASSLAGGQGRAPNTEAFF. The CDR3 DNA reads TGTGCTAGCAGCTTAGCGGGGGGACAGGGTAGGGCTCCGAACACTGAAGCTTTCTTT. Combining the CDR3 with reference TRBV7-7 and TRBJ1-1 gives the whole variable domain GAGVSQSPRYKVTKRGQDVTLRCDPISSHATLYWYQQALGQGPEFLTYFNYEAQPDKSGLPSDRFSAERPEGSISTLTIQRTEQRDSAMYRCASSLAGGQGRAPNTEAFFGQGTRLTVV.

This chain connects TRBV6-5 to TRBJ2-7, with 7 bases identical to TRBD1. Germline loops: CDR1 MNHEY, CDR2 SVGAGI. The CDR3 is 14 amino acids. Trimming removed 5 bases from V and 3 bases from J; junction bases left unmatched: 7. The CDR3 sequence is CASSIRTGFYEQYF. The CDR3 DNA sequence: TGTGCCAGCAGTATACGGACAGGATTCTACGAGCAGTACTTC.

The rearrangement joins TRBV18 to TRBJ2-1, with 11 bases lining up with TRBD1. V gave up 2 bases and J gave up 7 bases; unmatched junction bases: 4. The CDR3 sequence is 15 residues long. Germline assignment: CDR1 KGHSH and CDR2 LQKENI. CDR3 bases: TGTGCCAGCTCACCAGGGACAGGGGGGTGGAATGAGCAGTTCTTC. Encoded protein: CASSPGTGGWNEQFF.

The V call is TRBV7-8, the J call TRBJ2-7, with a weak D call TRBD1 (6 bases). This CDR3 spans 15 amino acids. CDR1 SGHVS and CDR2 FQNEAQ come from the germline V gene. V was cut by 1 base and J by 2 bases, with 12 bases left in between. CDR3 DNA sequence: TGTGCCAGCAGCTTAGTCCGGGACAAGCCCTACGAGCAGTACTTC. Its translation is CASSLVRDKPYEQYF.

This clone was observed at least ten times. This chain uses TRBV5-8 with TRBJ2-1, with no clear D. Trimming pared 2 bases from V and 7 bases from J, leaving 7 bases between. Germline-derived CDR1 and CDR2 are SGHTS and YDEGEE. The CDR3 consists of 12 residues. CDR3 region: CASSFAVNEQFF. The CDR3 DNA sequence: TGTGCCAGCAGCTTCGCGGTTAATGAGCAGTTCTTC. Using reference TRBV5-8 and TRBJ2-1 for the parts outside the CDR3, the full variable domain is EAGVTQSPTHLIKTRGQQATLRCSPISGHTSVYWYQQALGLGLQFLLWYDEGEERNRGNFPPRFSGRQFPNYSSELNVNALELEDSALYLCASSFAVNEQFFGPGTRLTVL.

This clone was found many times. The chain carries TRBV15 and TRBJ2-3, with TRBD2 matching 11 bases. Per germline, CDR1 LNHNV and CDR2 YYDKDF (reference sequence). After removal of 3 bases from V and 1 base from J, the junction contained 0 bases not matched to a gene. This CDR3 has 15 residues. The CDR3, as DNA: TGTGCCACCAGCAGGACTAGCGGGGGCACAGATACGCAGTATTTT. Its protein product is CATSRTSGGTDTQYF.

V is TRBV24-1 and J is TRBJ2-1; 11 bases fit TRBD1. Germline V gives CDR1 KGHDR, CDR2 SFDVKD. The J segment lost 3 bases and the V segment lost 7 bases, leaving 7 bases of the junction unmatched. The CDR3 is 16 residues long. CDR3 protein: CATSGSGTGGYNEQFF. CDR3 DNA sequence: TGTGCCACCAGCGGATCCGGGACAGGGGGCTACAATGAGCAGTTCTTC.

The rearrangement uses TRBV15 and TRBJ1-1; D is possibly TRBD1 (5 bases). This CDR3 has 13 residues. From germline, CDR1 is LNHNV and CDR2 YYDKDF (reference sequence). Trimming pared 1 base from V and 6 bases from J, leaving 9 bases between. The CDR3 reads CATSRGGEAEAFF. CDR3 nucleotides: TGTGCCACCAGCAGAGGAGGGGAGGCTGAAGCTTTCTTT.

The chain links TRBV12-5 to TRBJ2-1; 9 nucleotides agree with TRBD1. After removal of 5 bases from V and 8 bases from J, the junction contained 10 bases not matched to a gene. The CDR3 runs 15 residues. Germline V gene sequence: CDR1 LGHNT, CDR2 FRNRAP. For the CDR3, the DNA is TGTGCTAGTGGTCATCGGGACAGGGTAACTGATGAGCAGTTCTTC. This encodes CASGHRDRVTDEQFF.

The gene calls are TRBV6-5 and TRBJ2-2, with a possible D match to TRBD1 (5 bases). Germline V lookup: CDR1 MNHEY, CDR2 SVGAGI. Trimming left V 6 bases short and J 3 bases short, with 14 bases between. CDR3 length: 15 amino acids. The CDR3, as DNA: TGTGCCAGCAGCCGTCATACAGGCGACACCGGGGAGCTGTTTTTT. Amino acids: CASSRHTGDTGELFF.

Note on this clone: Other DNA sequences from this sample encode an identical CDR3 as well. V usage is TRBV9 and J usage is TRBJ2-7, with D maybe TRBD1 (6 bases). Germline V gene data show CDR1 as SGDLS and CDR2 as YYNGEE. The CDR3 is 14 residues long. V was clipped by 3 bases and J by 0 bases, with 10 bases between them. CDR3 DNA: TGTGCCAGCAGCGCTCAGGGGAGCTCCTACGAGCAGTACTTC. Translating gives CASSAQGSSYEQYF.

This clone was seen a single time. V and J are TRBV4-1 and TRBJ2-5; TRBD2 aligns across 9 bases. Germline trimming cut 0 bases from V and 5 bases from J; bases unmatched to any gene: 10. The germline V gene has CDR1 MGHRA and CDR2 YSYEKL. This CDR3 has 17 amino acids. The chain's CDR3 is CASSQDEAGGPWETQYF. The CDR3 DNA reads as TGCGCCAGCAGCCAAGATGAGGCGGGAGGGCCGTGGGAGACCCAGTACTTC.

This chain uses TRBV28 with TRBJ1-2; no firm D call. V was pared by 8 bases and J by 1 base, with 11 bases between. The CDR3 has 13 amino acids. Germline V gene lookup returns CDR1 MDHEN and CDR2 SYDVKM. The CDR3 is CASEEGGNYGYTF. CDR3 DNA sequence: TGTGCCAGCGAGGAGGGTGGTAACTATGGCTACACCTTC.

This rearrangement joins TRBV28 to TRBJ1-6; D unclear. V was cut by 5 bases and J by 3 bases, with 11 bases left in between. Germline CDR1 MDHEN, CDR2 SYDVKM. This CDR3 contains 15 residues. Written as DNA, the CDR3 is TGTGCCAGCAGTCAAGTTCAGGACTATAATTCACCCCTCCACTTT. Translation: CASSQVQDYNSPLHF.

The V gene is TRBV7-8, the J gene TRBJ2-3; TRBD1 might be the D (6 bases). The CDR3 loop spans 16 amino acids. V was trimmed by 3 bases and J by 1 base, leaving 14 bases between them. Germline CDR1 and CDR2: SGHVS and FQNEAQ. The CDR3 DNA reads TGTGCCAGCAGCTTGCGAGGGGGTCTAGGCACAGATACGCAGTATTTT. Translated, it gives CASSLRGGLGTDTQYF.

This clone is a singleton in its sample. The CDR3 DNA reads TGTGCCAGCAGCCGGGTGGGTGGCGGCTACAATGAGCAGTTCTTC. Amino acids: CASSRVGGGYNEQFF. The V gene is TRBV4-2, the J gene TRBJ2-1, with D unclear. The CDR3 is made up of 15 amino acids. The germline gives CDR1 LGHNA, CDR2 YNFKEQ. V dropped 4 bases and J dropped 3 bases, with 13 bases sitting between them.

CDR3 in DNA: TGCGCCAGCAGCCAAGTTGGGGGGGGACTAGCGTTCACTGAGCAGTTCTTC. The encoded protein is CASSQVGGGLAFTEQFF. The chain joins TRBV4-3 to TRBJ2-1; TRBD2 matches 10 bases. With V trimmed by 1 base and J by 9 bases, 12 bases remained unmatched. The CDR3 spans 17 residues. Germline CDR1 LGHNA, CDR2 YSLEER.

The CDR3 protein is CATSRGPDRGSTEAFF. The CDR3 region has the DNA TGTGCCACCAGCAGAGGGCCCGACAGGGGTAGCACTGAAGCTTTCTTT. The chain recombines TRBV15 with TRBJ1-1, with 8 bases identical to TRBD1. Looked up from germline, CDR1 is LNHNV and CDR2 is YYDKDF (reference sequence). The V gene end was trimmed by 1 base and the J gene end by 4 bases; junction bases not matched to a gene: 8. CDR3 size: 16 residues.

The chain couples TRBV5-5 to TRBJ2-3, with D possibly TRBD1 on 6 matching bases. Germline lookup yields CDR1 SGHKS and CDR2 YYEKEE (reference sequence). The V end was cut by 4 bases, the J end by 0 bases, with 15 bases between. The CDR3 is made up of 16 amino acids. The CDR3 loop reads CASSPTGTTSTDTQYF. In nucleotides, the CDR3 is TGTGCCAGCAGCCCAACCGGGACAACTAGCACAGATACGCAGTATTTT.